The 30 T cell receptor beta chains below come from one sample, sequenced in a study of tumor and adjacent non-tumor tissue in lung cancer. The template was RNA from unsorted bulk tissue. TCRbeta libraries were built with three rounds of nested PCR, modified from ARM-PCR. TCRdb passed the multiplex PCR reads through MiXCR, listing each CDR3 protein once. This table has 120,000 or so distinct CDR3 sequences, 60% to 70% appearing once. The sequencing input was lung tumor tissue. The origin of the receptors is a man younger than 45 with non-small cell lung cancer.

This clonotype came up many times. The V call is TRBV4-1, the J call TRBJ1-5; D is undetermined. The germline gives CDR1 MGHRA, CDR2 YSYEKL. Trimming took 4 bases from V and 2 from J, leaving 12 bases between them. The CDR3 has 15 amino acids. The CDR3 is CASSLAYGGNQPQHF. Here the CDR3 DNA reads TGCGCCAGCAGCCTAGCGTACGGGGGCAATCAGCCCCAGCATTTT.

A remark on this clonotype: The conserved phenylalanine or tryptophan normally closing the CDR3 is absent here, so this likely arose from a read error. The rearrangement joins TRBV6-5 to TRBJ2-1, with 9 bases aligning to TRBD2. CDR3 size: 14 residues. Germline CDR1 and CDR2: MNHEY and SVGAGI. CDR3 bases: TGTGGCAGCATGTTGCTAGCGGGGTACAATGAGCAGTTCTTA. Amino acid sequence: CGSMLLAGYNEQFL.

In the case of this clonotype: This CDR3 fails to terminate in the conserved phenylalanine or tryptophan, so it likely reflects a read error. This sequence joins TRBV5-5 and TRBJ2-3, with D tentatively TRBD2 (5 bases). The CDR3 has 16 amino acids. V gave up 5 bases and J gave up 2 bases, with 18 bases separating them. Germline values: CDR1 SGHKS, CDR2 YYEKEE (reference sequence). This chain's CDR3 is CASRRPTMSDTDTQYS. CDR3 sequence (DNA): TGTGCCAGCAGGCGACCGACTATGAGTGACACAGATACGCAGTATTCT.

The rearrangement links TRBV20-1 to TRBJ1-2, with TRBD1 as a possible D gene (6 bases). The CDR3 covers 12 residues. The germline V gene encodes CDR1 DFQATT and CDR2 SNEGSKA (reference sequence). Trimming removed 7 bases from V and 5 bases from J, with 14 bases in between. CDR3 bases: TGCAGTGACCGAGGGGGGGGTTATGGCTACACCTTC. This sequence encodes CSDRGGGYGYTF.

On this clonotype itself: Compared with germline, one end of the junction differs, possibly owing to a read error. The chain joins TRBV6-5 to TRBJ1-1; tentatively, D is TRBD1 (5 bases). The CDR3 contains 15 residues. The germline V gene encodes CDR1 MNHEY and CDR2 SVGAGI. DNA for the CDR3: TGTGTCAGCAGTTTCTTGGGGGGGTGGAACACTGAAGCTTTCTTT. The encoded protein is CVSSFLGGWNTEAFF.

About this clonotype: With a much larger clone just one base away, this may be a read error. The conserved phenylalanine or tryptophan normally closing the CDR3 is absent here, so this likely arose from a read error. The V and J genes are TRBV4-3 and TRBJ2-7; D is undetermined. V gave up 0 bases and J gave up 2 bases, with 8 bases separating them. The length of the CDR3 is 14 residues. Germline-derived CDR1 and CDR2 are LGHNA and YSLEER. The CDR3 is CASSQEPSAYEQYS. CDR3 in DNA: TGCGCCAGCAGCCAAGAGCCCTCGGCCTACGAGCAGTACTCC.

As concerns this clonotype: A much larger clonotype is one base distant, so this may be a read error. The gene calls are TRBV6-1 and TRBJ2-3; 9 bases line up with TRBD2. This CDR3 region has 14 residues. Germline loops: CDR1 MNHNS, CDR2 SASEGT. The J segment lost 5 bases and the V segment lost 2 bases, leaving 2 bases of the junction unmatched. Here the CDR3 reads CASSEQRGVDTQYF. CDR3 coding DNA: TGTGCCAGCAGTGAACAGCGGGGGGTAGATACGCAGTATTTT.

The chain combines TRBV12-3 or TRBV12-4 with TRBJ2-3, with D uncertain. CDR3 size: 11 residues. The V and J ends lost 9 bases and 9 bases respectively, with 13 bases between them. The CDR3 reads CASRGYKTQYF. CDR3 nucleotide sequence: TGTGCCAGTCGAGGCTATAAGACGCAGTATTTT.

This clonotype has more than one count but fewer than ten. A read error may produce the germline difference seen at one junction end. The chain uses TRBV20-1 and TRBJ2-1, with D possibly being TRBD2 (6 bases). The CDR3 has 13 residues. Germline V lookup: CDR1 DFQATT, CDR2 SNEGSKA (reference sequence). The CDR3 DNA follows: TGCAGTGCTAGCGGGACTCATTACAATGGGCAGTTCTTC. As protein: CSASGTHYNGQFF.

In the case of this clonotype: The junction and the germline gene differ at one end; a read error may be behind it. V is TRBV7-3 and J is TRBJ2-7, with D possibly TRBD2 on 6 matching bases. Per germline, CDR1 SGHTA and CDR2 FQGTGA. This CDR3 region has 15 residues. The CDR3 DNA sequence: TGTGCCTGCAGCTTAACCGGGAGTCTCGTCTACGAGCAGTACTTC. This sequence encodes CACSLTGSLVYEQYF.

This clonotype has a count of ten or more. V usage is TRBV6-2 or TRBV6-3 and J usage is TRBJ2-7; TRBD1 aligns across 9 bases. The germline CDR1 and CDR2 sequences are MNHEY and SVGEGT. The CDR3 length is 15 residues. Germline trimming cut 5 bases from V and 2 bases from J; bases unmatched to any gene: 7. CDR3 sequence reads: CASSHQTGGTYEQYF. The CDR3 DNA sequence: TGTGCCAGCAGTCACCAGACAGGGGGGACCTACGAGCAGTACTTC.

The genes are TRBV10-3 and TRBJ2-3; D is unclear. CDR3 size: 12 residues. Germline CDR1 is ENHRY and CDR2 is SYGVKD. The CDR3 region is CLTSTSTDTQYF. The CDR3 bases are TGTCTCACATCCACGAGCACAGATACGCAGTATTTT.

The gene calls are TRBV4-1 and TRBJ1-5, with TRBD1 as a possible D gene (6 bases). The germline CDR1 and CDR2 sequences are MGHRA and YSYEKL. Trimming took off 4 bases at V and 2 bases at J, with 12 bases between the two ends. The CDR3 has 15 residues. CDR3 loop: CASSLDEGGNQPQHF. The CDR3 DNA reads TGCGCCAGCAGCCTTGACGAGGGGGGCAATCAGCCCCAGCATTTT.

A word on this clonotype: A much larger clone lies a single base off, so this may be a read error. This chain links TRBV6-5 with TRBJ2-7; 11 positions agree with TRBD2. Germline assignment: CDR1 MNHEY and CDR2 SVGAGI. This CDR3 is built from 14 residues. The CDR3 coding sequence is TGTACCAGCAGGCCGGGACTAGCGGTCTACGAGCAGTACTTC. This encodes CTSRPGLAVYEQYF.

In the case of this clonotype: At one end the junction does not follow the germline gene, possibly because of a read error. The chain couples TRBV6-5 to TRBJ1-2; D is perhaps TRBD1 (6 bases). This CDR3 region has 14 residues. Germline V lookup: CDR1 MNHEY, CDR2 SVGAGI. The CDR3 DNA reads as TGTGTCAGCAGTCTTATAACAGGGACGGATGGCTACACATTC. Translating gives CVSSLITGTDGYTF.

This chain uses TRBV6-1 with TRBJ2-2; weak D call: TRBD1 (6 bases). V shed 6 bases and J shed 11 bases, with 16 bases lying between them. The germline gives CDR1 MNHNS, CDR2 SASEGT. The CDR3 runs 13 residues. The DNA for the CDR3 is TGTGCCAGCAGCCACCCAGTGACAGGAGAGCTGTTTTTT. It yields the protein CASSHPVTGELFF.

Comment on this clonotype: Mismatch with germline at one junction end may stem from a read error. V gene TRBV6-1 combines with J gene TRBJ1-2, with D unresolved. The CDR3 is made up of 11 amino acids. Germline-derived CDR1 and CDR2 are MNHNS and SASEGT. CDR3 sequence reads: CASCRFDGYTF. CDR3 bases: TGTGCCAGCTGTCGATTTGATGGCTACACATTT.

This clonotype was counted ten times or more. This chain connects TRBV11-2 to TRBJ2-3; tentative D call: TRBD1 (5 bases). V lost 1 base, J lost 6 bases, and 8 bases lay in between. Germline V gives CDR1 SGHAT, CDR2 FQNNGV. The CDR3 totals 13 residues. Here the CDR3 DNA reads TGTGCCAGCAGCTTAGCTCCAGGGGATACGCAGTATTTT. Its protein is CASSLAPGDTQYF.

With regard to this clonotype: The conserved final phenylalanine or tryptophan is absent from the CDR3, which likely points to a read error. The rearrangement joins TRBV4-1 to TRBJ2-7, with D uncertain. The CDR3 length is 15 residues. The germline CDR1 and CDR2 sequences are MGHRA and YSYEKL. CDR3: CANSQRTFGSYEQYL. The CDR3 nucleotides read TGCGCCAACAGCCAAAGGACCTTCGGCTCCTACGAGCAGTACTTG.

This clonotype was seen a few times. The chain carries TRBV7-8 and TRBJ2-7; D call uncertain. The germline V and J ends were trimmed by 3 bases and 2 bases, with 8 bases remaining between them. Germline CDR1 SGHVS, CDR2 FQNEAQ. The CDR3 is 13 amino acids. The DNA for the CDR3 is TGTGCCAGCAGCTTCGCTGGGACCTACGAGCAGTACTTC. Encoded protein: CASSFAGTYEQYF.

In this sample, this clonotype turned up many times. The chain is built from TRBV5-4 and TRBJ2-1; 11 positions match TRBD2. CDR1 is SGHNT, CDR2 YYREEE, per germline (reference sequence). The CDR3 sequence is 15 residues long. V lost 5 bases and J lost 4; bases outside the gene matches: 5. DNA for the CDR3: TGTGCCAGCAGGACGGGACTAGCGGATTACAATGAGCAGTTCTTC. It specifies CASRTGLADYNEQFF.

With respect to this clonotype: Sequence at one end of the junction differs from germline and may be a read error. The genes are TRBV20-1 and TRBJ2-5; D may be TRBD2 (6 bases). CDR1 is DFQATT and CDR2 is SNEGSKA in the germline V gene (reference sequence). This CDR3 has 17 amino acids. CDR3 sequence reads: CSALPLSAGRSRETQCF. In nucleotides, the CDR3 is TGCAGTGCCCTACCCTTATCGGCAGGGAGGTCCAGGGAGACCCAGTGCTTC.

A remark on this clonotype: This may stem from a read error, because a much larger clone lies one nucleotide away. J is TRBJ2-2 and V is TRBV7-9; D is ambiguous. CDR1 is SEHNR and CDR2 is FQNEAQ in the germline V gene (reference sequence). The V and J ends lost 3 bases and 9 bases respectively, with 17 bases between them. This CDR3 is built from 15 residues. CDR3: CASSFQAASRRELFF. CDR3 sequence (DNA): TGTGCCAGCAGCTTTCAGGCGGCCTCTCGAAGGGAGCTGTTTTTT.

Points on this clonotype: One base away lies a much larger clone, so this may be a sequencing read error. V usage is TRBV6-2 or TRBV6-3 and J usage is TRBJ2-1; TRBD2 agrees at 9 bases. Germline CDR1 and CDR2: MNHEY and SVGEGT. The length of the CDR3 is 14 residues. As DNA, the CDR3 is TGTACCAGCAATAGCGGGAGTTGGTACAATGAGCAGTTCTTC. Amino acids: CTSNSGSWYNEQFF.

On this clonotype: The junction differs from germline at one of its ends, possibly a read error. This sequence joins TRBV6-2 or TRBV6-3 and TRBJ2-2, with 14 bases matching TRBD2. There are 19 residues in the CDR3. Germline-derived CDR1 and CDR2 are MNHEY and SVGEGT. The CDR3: CACRTDGLAGGENTGELFF. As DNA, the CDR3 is TGTGCCTGCAGAACAGACGGACTAGCGGGGGGCGAGAACACCGGGGAGCTGTTTTTT.

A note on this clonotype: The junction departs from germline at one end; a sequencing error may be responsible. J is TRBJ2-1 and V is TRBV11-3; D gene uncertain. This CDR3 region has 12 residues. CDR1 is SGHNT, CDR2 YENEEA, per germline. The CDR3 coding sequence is TGTGTCAGCCAGACCTCCGGTGAGGAGCAGTTCTTC. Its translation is CVSQTSGEEQFF. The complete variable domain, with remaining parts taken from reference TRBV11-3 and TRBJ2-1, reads EAGVVQSPRYKIIEKKQPVAFWCNPISGHNTLYWYLQNLGQGPELLIRYENEEAVDDSQLPKDRFSAERLKGVDSTLKIQPAELGDSAVYLCVSQTSGEEQFFGPGTRLTVL.

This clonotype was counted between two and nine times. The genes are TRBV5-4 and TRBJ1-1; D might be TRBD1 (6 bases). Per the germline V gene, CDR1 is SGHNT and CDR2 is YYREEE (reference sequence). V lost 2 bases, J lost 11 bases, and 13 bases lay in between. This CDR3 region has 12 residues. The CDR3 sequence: CASSFSTGLAFF. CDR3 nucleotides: TGTGCCAGCAGCTTCTCTACAGGGTTGGCTTTCTTT.

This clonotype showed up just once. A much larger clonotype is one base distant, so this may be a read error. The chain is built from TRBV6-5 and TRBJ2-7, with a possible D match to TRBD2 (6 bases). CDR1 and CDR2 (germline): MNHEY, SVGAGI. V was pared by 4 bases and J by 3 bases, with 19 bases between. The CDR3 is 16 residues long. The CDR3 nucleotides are TGTGCCAGCAGTTTCAGAGTGGGAGGACTGGTCTACGAGCAGTACTTC. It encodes CASSFRVGGLVYEQYF.

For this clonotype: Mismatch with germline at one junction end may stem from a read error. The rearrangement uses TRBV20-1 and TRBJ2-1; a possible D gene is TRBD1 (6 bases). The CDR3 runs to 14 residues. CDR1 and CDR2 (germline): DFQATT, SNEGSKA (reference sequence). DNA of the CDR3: TGCATTGCTTTACGACAGGTCTCCTATAATGAGCAGTTCTTC. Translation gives CIALRQVSYNEQFF.

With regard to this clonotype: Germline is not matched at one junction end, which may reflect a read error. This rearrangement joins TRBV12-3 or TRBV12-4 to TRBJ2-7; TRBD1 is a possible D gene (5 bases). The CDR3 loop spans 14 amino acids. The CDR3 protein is CANSLGLPPYDRYF. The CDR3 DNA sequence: TGTGCCAACAGTTTGGGGCTGCCCCCCTACGACCGGTACTTC.